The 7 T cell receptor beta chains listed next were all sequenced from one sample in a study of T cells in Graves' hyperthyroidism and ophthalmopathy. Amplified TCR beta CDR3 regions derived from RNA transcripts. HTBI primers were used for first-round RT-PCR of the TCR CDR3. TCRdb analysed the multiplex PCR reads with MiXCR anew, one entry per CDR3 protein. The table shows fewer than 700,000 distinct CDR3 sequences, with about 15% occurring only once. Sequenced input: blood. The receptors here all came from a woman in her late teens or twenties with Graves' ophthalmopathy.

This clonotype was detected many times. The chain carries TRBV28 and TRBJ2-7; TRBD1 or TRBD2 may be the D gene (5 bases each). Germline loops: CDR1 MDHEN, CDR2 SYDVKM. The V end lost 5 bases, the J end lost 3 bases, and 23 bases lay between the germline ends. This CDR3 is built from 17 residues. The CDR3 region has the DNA TGTGCCAGCAGTCTAACTTCCGGGACGCTCCCCTTCTACGAGCAGTACTTC. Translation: CASSLTSGTLPFYEQYF.

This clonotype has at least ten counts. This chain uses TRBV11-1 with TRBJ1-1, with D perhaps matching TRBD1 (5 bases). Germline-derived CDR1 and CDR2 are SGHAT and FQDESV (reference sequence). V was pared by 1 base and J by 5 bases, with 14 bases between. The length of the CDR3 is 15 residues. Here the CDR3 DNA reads TGTGCCAGCAGCTTAGTCTTCGGGGGAAGGACTGAAGCTTTCTTT. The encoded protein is CASSLVFGGRTEAFF.

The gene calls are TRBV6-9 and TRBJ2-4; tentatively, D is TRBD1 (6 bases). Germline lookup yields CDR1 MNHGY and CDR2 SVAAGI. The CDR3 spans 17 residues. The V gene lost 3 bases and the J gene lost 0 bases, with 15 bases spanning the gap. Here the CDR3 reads CASSYRRDILAKNIQYF. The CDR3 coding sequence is TGTGCCAGCAGTTACCGAAGGGACATACTAGCCAAAAACATTCAGTACTTC.

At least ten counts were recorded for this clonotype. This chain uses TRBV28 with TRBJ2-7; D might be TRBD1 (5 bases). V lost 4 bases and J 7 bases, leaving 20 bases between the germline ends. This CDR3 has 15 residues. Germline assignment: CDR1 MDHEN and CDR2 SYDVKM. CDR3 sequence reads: CASSSVWGSSEEQYF. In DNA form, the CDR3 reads TGTGCCAGCAGTTCCGTGTGGGGCTCCTCAGAGGAGCAGTACTTC.

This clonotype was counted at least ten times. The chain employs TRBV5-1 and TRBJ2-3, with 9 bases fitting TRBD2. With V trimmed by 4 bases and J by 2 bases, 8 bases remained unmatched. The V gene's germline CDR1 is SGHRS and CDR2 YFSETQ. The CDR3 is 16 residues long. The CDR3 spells CASSTSAGGTTDTQYF. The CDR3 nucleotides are TGCGCCAGCAGCACCTCAGCGGGGGGTACCACAGATACGCAGTATTTT.

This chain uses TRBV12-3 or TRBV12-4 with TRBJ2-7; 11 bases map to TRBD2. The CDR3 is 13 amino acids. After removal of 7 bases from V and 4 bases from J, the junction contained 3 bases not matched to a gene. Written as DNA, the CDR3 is TGTGCCAGCACCGGGACTAGCGGTTACGAGCAGTACTTC. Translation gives CASTGTSGYEQYF.

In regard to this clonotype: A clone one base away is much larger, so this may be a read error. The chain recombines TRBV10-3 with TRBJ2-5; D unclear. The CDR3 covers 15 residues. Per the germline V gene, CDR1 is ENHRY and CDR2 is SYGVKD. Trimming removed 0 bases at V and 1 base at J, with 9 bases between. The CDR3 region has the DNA TGTGCCATCAGTGAGTCTGTCTCTTGCCAAGAGACCCAGTACTTC. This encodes CAISESVSCQETQYF.